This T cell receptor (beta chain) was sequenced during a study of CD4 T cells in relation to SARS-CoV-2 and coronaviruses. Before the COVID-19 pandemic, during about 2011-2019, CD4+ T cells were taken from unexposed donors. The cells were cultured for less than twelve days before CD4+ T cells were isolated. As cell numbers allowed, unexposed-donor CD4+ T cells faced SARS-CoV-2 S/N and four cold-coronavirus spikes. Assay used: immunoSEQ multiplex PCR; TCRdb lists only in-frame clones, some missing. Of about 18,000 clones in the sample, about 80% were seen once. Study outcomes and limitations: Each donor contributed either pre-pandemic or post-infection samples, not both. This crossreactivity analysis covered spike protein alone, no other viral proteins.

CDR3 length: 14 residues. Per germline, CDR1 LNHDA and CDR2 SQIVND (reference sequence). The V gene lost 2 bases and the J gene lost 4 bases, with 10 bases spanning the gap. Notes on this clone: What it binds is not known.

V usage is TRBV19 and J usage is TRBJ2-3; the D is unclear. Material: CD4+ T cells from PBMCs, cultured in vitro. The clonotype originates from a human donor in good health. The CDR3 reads CASSIRIVADTQYF. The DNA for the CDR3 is TGTGCCAGTAGTATAAGAATAGTTGCAGATACGCAGTATTTT. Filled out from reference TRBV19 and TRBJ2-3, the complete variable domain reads DGGITQSPKYLFRKEGQNVTLSCEQNLNHDAMYWYRQDPGQGLRLIYYSQIVNDFQKGDIAEGYSVSREKKESFPLTVTSAQKNPTAFYLCASSIRIVADTQYFGPGTRLTVL.